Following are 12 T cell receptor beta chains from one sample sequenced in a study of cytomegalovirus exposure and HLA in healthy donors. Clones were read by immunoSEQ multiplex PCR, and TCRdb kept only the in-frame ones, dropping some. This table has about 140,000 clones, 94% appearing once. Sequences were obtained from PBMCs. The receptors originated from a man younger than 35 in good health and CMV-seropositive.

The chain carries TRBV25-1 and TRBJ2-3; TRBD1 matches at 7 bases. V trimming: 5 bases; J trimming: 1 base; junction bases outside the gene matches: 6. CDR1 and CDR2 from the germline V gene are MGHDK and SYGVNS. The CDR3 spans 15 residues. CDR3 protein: CASSSRTGGTDTQYF. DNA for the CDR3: TGTGCCAGCAGTTCCCGGACAGGAGGCACAGATACGCAGTATTTT. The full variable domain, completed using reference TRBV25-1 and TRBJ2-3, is EADIYQTPRYLVIGTGKKITLECSQTMGHDKMYWYQQDPGMELHLIHYSYGVNSTEKGDLSSESTVSRIRTEHFPLTLESARPSHTSQYLCASSSRTGGTDTQYFGPGTRLTVL.

Here the CDR3 reads CASSDAGPAGELFF. The CDR3 DNA reads TGTGCCAGCAGTGATGCAGGGCCGGCCGGGGAGCTGTTTTTT. This chain joins TRBV6-4 and TRBJ2-2; weak D call: TRBD1 (5 bases). The V and J ends lost 3 bases and 6 bases respectively, with 11 bases between them. Germline V gene sequence: CDR1 MRHNA, CDR2 SNTAGT. This CDR3 is built from 14 residues.

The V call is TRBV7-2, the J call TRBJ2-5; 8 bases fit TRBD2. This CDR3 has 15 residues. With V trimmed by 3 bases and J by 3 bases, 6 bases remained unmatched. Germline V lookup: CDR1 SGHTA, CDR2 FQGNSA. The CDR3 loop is CASSFSYGREETQYF. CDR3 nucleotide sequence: TGTGCCAGCAGCTTTAGTTACGGGAGGGAAGAGACCCAGTACTTC.

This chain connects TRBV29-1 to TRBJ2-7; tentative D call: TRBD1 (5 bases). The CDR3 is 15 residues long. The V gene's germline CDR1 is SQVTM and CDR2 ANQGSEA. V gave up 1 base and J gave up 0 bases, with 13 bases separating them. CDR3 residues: CSVEVTEGASYEQYF. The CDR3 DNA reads TGCAGCGTTGAAGTTACTGAAGGGGCCTCCTACGAGCAGTACTTC.

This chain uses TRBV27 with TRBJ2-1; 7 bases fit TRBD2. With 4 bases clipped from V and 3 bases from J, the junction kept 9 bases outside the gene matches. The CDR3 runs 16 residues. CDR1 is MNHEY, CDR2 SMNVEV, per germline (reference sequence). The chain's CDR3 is CASSSWGGDFYNEQFF. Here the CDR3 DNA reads TGTGCCAGCAGTTCCTGGGGGGGGGACTTCTACAATGAGCAGTTCTTC.

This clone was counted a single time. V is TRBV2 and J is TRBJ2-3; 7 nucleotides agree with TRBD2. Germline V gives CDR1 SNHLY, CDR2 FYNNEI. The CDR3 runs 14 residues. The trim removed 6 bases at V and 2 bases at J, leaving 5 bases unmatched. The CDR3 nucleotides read TGTGCCAGCAGGGGCGGGAGTAACACAGATACGCAGTATTTT. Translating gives CASRGGSNTDTQYF.

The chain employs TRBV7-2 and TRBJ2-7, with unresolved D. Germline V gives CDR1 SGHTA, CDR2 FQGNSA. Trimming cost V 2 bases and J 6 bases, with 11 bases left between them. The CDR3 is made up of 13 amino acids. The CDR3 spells CASSLRVSPEQYF. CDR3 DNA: TGTGCCAGCAGCTTACGGGTGTCTCCCGAGCAGTACTTC.

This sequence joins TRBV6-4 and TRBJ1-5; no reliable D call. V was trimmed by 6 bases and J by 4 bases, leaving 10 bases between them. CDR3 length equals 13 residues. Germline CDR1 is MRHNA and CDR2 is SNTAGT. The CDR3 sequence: CASSPSGNQPQHF. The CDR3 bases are TGTGCCAGCAGCCCGTCGGGAAATCAGCCCCAGCATTTT.

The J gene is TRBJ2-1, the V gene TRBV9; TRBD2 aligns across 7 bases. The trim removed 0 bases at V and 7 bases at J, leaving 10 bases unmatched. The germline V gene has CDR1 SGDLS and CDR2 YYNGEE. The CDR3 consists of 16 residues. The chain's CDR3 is CASSVDQGLLLNEQFF. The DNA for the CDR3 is TGTGCCAGCAGCGTAGACCAGGGACTACTCCTTAATGAGCAGTTCTTC.

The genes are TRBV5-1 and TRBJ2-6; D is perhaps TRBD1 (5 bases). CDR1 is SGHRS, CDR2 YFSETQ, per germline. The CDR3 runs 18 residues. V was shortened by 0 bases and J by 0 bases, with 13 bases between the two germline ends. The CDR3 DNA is TGCGCCAGCAGCTTGGGTCAGGGATACCACTCTGGGGCCAACGTCCTGACTTTC. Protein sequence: CASSLGQGYHSGANVLTF.

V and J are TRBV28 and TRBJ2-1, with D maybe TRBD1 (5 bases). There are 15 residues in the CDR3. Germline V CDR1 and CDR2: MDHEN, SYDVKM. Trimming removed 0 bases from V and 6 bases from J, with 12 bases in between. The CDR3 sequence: CASSLWGQERNEQFF. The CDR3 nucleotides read TGTGCCAGCAGTTTATGGGGGCAAGAACGCAATGAGCAGTTCTTC.

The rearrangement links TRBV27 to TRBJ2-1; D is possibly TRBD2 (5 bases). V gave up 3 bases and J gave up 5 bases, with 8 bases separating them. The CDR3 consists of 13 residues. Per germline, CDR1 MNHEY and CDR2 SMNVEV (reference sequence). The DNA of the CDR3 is TGTGCCAGCAGTTTGGACTCTCACAATGAGCAGTTCTTC. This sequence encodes CASSLDSHNEQFF.